This T cell receptor (beta chain) was sequenced during a study of blood T cell repertoires in COVID-19. Across the whole study: The origin of the acute and convalescent COVID-19 samples was the United States, Italy and Spain.

TCRdb's copy holds only in-frame clones and misses some; the assay was immunoSEQ multiplex PCR. This sample carries about 150,000 clones, approximately 80% of them seen once, and the ten largest clones take around 6.5%. This clone was counted a single time. With V trimmed by 6 bases and J by 11 bases, 6 bases remained unmatched. The CDR3 is 12 amino acids. The germline gives CDR1 SEHNR, CDR2 FQNEAQ (reference sequence). The genes are TRBV7-9 and TRBJ1-1; 10 positions agree with TRBD1. The specimen was PBMCs or T cells enriched from blood (not recorded which). This clonotype was sampled from a woman in her forties who had recovered from COVID-19. Here the CDR3 reads CASRGQGPGAFF. The CDR3 region has the DNA TGTGCCAGCAGGGGACAGGGGCCTGGGGCTTTCTTT.